The source of this T cell receptor (beta chain) is a study of shared clonotypes between healthy human individuals. Only in-frame clones appear in the TCRdb table, and some are missing; sequencing was by immunoSEQ multiplex PCR. The table lists about 230,000 clones, about 69% of them singletons, with around 10% in the top ten. Germline values: CDR1 SGHTA, CDR2 FQGNSA. The CDR3 has 15 amino acids. V lost 5 bases, J lost 5 bases, and 17 bases lay in between. Input material: memory CD4+ T cells sorted from blood. Documented subset: CD45RA-negative fraction. V usage is TRBV7-2 and J usage is TRBJ2-3; possibly TRBD1 or TRBD2 for D (5 bases each). This sequence originates from a man in his thirties or forties in good health. The CDR3 region has the DNA TGTGCCAGCAGCGCAGAGGGGCTAAGCGGAGATACGCAGTATTTT. Translation gives CASSAEGLSGDTQYF.